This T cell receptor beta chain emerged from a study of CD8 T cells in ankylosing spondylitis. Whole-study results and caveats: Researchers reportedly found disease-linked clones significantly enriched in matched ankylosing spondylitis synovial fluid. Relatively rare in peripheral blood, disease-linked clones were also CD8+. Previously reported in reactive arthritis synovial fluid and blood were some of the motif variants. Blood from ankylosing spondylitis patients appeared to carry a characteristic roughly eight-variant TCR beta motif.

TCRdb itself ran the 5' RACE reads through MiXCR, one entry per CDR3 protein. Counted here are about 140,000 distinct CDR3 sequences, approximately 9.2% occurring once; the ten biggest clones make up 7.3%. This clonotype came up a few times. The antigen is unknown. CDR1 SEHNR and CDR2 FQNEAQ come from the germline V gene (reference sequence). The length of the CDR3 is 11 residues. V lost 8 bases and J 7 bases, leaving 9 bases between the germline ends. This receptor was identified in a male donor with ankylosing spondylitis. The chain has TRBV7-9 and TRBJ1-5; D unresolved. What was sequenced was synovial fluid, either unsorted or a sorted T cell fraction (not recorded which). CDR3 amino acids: CASLYTQPQHF. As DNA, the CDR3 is TGTGCCAGCTTATACACACAGCCCCAGCATTTT.